Each of the 2 T cell receptor delta chains below was sequenced from the same sample in a study of γδ T cells in repeated Plasmodium falciparum infection. TCRdb used CATT to re-call clones from the multiplex PCR reads. This sample has approximately 93,000 delta-chain clones; approximately 0.92% occur once, and the top ten carry roughly 9.9%. Gammadelta T cells were flow-sorted from PBMC into Vgamma9/Vdelta2+ and Vdelta2-negative populations for bulk analysis. Sequencing was performed on gamma-delta T cells from blood. The receptor source for this set is a pool of human donors (malaria-infected and uninfected, not separated).

The sample holds a few counts of this clone. The protein held in TCRdb is that of a much larger clone and does not match this DNA's translation at residue 14, likely because of a read error; the protein shown is translated from the DNA. The J gene is TRDJ1, the V gene TRDV1; 9 nucleotides match TRDD3. CDR3 length equals 16 residues. Germline V CDR1 and CDR2: TSWWSYY, QGS. CDR3 sequence reads: CALGELGGIHTDKHIF. The CDR3, as DNA: TGTGCTCTTGGGGAACTAGGGGGGATACACACCGATAAACACATCTTT.

Of note for this clone: This likely traces to a read error, being one base from a far larger clone. Other DNA variants within this sample encode the same CDR3. V and J are TRDV1 and TRDJ1; 13 positions agree with TRDD3. Since TCRdb gives no J gene, matching the DNA to germline was used here to assign it. The CDR3 runs to 24 residues. Germline loops: CDR1 TSWWSYY, CDR2 QGS. The CDR3 reads CALGELSSYGGTGGYARYTDKLIF. The CDR3 bases are TGTGCACTTGGGGAACTCTCGTCCTACGGCGGTACTGGGGGATACGCCAGGTACACCGATAAACTCATCTTT.